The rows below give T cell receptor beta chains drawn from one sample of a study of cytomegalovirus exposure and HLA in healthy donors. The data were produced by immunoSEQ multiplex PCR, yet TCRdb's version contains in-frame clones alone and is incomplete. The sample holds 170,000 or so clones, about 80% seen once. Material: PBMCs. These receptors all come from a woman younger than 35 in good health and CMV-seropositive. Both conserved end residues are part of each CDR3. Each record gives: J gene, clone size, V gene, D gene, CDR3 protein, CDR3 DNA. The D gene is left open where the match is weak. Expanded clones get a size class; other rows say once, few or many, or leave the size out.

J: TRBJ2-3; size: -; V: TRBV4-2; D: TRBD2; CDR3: CASSQDVWASGNTQYF; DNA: TGTGCCAGCAGCCAAGATGTTTGGGCTAGCGGAAATACGCAGTATTTT
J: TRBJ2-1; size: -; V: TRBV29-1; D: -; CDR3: CSVRQSSTYNEQFF; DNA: TGCAGCGTTAGACAGTCCTCGACCTACAATGAGCAGTTCTTC
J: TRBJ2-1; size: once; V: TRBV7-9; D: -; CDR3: CASSLSRAGDEQFF; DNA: TGTGCCAGCAGCTTATCCCGCGCCGGGGATGAGCAGTTCTTC
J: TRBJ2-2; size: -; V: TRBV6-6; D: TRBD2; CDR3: CASSTWGGNTGELFF; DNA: TGTGCCAGCAGCACCTGGGGGGGTAACACCGGGGAGCTGTTTTTT
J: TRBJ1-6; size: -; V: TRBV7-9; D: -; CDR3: CASNPGGGFDSPLHF; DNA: TGTGCCAGCAACCCTGGGGGGGGTTTTGACTCACCCCTCCACTTT
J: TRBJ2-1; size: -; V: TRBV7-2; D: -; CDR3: CASSLDFNEQFF; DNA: TGTGCCAGCAGCTTAGACTTCAATGAGCAGTTCTTC
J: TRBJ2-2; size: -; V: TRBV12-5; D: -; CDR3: CASGSSVNTGELFF; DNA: TGTGCTAGTGGTTCCAGTGTCAACACCGGGGAGCTGTTTTTT
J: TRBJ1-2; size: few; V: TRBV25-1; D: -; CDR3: CASSNSYYGYTF; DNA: TGTGCCAGCAGTAACAGCTACTATGGCTACACCTTC
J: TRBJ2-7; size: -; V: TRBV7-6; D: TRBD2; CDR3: CASSPERGLHEQYF; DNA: TGTGCCAGCAGCCCGGAGCGGGGGCTACACGAGCAGTACTTC
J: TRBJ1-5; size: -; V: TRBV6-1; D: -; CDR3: CATGLHPGTNQPQHF; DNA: TGTGCCACCGGACTTCACCCCGGGACTAATCAGCCCCAGCATTTT
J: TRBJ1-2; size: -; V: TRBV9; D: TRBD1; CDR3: CASSVNQGARDYGYTF; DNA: TGTGCCAGCAGCGTAAATCAGGGGGCGCGGGACTATGGCTACACCTTC
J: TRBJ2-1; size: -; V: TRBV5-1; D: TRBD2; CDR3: CASSLAGLAGGNNEQFF; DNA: TGCGCCAGCAGCTTGGCCGGGTTAGCGGGGGGTAACAATGAGCAGTTCTTC
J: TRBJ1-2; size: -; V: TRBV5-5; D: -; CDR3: CASSEWWEGPTANYGYTF; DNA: TGTGCCAGCAGTGAGTGGTGGGAGGGGCCCACTGCTAACTATGGCTACACCTTC
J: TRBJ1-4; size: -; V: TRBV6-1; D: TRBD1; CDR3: CASGGDRVGNEKLFF; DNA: TGTGCCAGCGGAGGAGACAGGGTGGGAAATGAAAAACTGTTTTTT
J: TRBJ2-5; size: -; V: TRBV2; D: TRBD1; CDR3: CASHKSGGQETQYF; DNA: TGTGCCAGCCATAAATCAGGGGGCCAAGAGACCCAGTACTTC
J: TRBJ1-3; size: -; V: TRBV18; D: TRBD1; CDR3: CASSLPGGGNTIYF; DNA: TGTGCCAGCTCACTGCCAGGGGGTGGAAACACCATATATTTT
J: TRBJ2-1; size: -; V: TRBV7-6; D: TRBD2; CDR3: CASSPNSGGIDNEQFF; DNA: TGTGCCAGCAGCCCTAATAGCGGGGGAATTGACAATGAGCAGTTCTTC
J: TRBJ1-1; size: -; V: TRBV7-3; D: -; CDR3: CASSSGTFEQAFF; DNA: TGTGCCAGCAGCTCCGGGACATTCGAACAAGCTTTCTTT
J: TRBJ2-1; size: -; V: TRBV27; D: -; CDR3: CASTTYQGEQFF; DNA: TGTGCCAGCACCACCTATCAGGGGGAGCAGTTCTTC
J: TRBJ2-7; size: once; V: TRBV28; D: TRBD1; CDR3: CASSGTGGTYEQYF; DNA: TGTGCCAGCAGCGGGACAGGGGGGACCTACGAGCAGTACTTC
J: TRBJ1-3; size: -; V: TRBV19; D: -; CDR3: CASSMGSGNTIYF; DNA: TGTGCCAGTAGTATGGGCAGCGGAAACACCATATATTTT
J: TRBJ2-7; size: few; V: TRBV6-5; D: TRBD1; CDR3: CASSYSGQGGSYEQYF; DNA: TGTGCCAGCAGTTACAGTGGACAGGGGGGTTCCTACGAGCAGTACTTC
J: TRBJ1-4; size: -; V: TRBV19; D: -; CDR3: CASGRRSTNEKLFF; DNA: TGTGCCAGTGGGAGGAGATCAACTAATGAAAAACTGTTTTTT
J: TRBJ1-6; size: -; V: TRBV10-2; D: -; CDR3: CASSEVTGSLSPLHF; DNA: TGCGCCAGCAGTGAGGTAACAGGTAGCCTCTCACCCCTCCACTTT
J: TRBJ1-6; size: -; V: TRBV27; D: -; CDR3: CASRGGQADNSPLHF; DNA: TGTGCCAGCAGGGGTGGTCAGGCAGATAATTCACCCCTCCACTTT
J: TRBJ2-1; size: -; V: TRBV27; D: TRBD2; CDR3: CASSLPATGTSGVNEQFF; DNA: TGTGCCAGCAGTTTGCCTGCCACCGGGACTAGCGGGGTTAATGAGCAGTTCTTC
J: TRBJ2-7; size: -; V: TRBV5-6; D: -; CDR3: CASSLVPTSYEQYF; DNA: TGTGCCAGCAGCTTGGTTCCTACCTCCTACGAGCAGTACTTC
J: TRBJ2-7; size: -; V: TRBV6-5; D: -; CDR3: CASSYLYEQYF; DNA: TGTGCCAGCAGTTATCTTTACGAGCAGTACTTC
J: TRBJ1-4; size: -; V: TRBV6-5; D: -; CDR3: CASSYAATTNEKLFF; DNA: TGTGCCAGCAGTTACGCGGCTACAACTAATGAAAAACTGTTTTTT
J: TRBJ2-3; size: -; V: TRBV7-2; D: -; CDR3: CASSLSSDTQYF; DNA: TGTGCCAGCAGCTTATCTTCAGATACGCAGTATTTT
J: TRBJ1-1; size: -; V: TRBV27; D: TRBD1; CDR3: CASSLSDRGVTEAFF; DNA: TGTGCCAGCAGTTTATCGGACAGGGGAGTCACTGAAGCTTTCTTT
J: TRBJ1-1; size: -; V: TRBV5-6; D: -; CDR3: CASSWRRAMNTEAFF; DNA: TGTGCCAGCAGCTGGAGGAGGGCTATGAACACTGAAGCTTTCTTT
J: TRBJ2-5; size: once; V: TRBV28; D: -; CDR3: CASSLRQETQYF; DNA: TGTGCCAGCAGTTTACGCCAAGAGACCCAGTACTTC
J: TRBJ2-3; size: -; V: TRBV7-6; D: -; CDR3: CASSLLVTDTQYF; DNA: TGTGCCAGCAGCTTACTCGTCACAGATACGCAGTATTTT
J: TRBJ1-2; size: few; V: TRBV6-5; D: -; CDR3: CASSTRGSGYTF; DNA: TGTGCCAGCAGCACGAGGGGGAGTGGCTACACCTTC
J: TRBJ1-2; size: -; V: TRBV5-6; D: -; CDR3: CASSPQRAHGGYTF; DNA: TGTGCCAGCAGCCCGCAGCGCGCACACGGAGGCTACACCTTC
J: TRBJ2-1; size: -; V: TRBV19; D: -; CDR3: CASSPRGDEQFF; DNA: TGTGCCAGTAGTCCCAGAGGCGATGAGCAGTTCTTC
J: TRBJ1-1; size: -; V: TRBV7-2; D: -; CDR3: CASSLQALNTEAFF; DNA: TGTGCCAGCAGCCTACAGGCCTTGAACACTGAAGCTTTCTTT
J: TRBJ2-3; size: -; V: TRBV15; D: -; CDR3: CATSRATNLASIDTQYF; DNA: TGTGCCACCAGCAGAGCTACCAATCTAGCATCGATAGATACGCAGTATTTT
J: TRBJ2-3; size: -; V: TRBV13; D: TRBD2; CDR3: CASSSGLAGYTDTQYF; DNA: TGTGCCAGCAGCTCGGGACTAGCGGGGTACACAGATACGCAGTATTTT
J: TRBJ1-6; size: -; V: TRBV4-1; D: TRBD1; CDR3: CASSQAGMGTGVLSPLHF; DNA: TGCGCCAGCAGCCAAGCGGGAATGGGGACAGGGGTACTTTCACCCCTCCACTTT
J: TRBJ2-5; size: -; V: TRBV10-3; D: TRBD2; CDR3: CATTGLADQETQYF; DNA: TGTGCCACCACGGGACTAGCGGACCAAGAGACCCAGTACTTC
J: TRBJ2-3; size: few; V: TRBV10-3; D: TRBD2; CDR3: CAISEGGLSTDTQYF; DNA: TGTGCCATCAGTGAGGGGGGACTAAGCACAGATACGCAGTATTTT
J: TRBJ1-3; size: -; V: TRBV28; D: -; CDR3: CASSLIASLTGNTIYF; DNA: TGTGCCAGCAGTTTAATCGCCAGTTTGACTGGAAACACCATATATTTT
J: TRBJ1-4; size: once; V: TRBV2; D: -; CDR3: CASSEVGTDNEKLFF; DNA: TGTGCCAGCAGTGAAGTCGGAACAGATAATGAAAAACTGTTTTTT
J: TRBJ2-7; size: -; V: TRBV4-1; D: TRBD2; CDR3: CASSQAGEGTEQYF; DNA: TGCGCCAGCAGCCAAGCCGGGGAGGGAACCGAGCAGTACTTC
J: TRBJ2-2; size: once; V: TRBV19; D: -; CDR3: CASSILQDYTGELFF; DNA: TGTGCCAGTAGTATTTTACAGGATTACACCGGGGAGCTGTTTTTT
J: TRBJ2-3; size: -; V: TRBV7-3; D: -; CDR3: CASSYSSTDTQYF; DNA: TGTGCCAGCAGCTACTCTAGCACAGATACGCAGTATTTT
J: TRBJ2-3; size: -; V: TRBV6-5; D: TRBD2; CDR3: CASSRTSTDTQYF; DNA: TGTGCCAGCAGTCGGACTAGTACAGATACGCAGTATTTT
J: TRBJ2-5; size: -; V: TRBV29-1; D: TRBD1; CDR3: CSAQGVGETQYF; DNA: TGCAGCGCCCAGGGGGTGGGAGAGACCCAGTACTTC
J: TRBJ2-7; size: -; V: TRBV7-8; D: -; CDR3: CASSFSESHGEQYF; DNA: TGTGCCAGCAGCTTCTCGGAGTCCCACGGCGAGCAGTACTTC
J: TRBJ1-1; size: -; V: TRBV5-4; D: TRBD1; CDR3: CASSAGTGGFTTEAFF; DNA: TGTGCCAGCAGCGCCGGGACAGGGGGCTTTACCACTGAAGCTTTCTTT
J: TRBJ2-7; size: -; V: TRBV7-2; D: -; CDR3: CASSSPGAYEQYF; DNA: TGTGCCAGCAGCTCCCCGGGTGCCTACGAGCAGTACTTC
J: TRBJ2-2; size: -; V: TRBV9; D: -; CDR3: CASRRGSTGELFF; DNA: TGTGCCAGCCGCAGGGGAAGCACCGGGGAGCTGTTTTTT
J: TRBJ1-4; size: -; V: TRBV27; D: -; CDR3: CANDPRETMGTNEKLFF; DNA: TGTGCCAACGACCCCCGGGAAACCATGGGCACTAATGAAAAACTGTTTTTT
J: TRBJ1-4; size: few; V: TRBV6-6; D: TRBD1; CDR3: CAASAERGQKLFF; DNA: TGTGCCGCCAGCGCTGAAAGGGGGCAAAAACTGTTTTTT
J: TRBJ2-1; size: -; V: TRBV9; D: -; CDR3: CASSGGDSSFYNEQFF; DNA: TGTGCCAGCAGCGGGGGGGACAGCTCGTTTTACAATGAGCAGTTCTTC
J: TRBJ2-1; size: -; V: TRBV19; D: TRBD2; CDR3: CASSGVWTSNNEQFF; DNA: TGTGCCAGTAGTGGGGTTTGGACTAGCAACAATGAGCAGTTCTTC
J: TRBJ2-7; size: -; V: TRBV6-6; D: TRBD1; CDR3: CASRGNTGGPKYEQYF; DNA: TGTGCCAGCAGGGGGAACACAGGGGGCCCGAAGTACGAGCAGTACTTC